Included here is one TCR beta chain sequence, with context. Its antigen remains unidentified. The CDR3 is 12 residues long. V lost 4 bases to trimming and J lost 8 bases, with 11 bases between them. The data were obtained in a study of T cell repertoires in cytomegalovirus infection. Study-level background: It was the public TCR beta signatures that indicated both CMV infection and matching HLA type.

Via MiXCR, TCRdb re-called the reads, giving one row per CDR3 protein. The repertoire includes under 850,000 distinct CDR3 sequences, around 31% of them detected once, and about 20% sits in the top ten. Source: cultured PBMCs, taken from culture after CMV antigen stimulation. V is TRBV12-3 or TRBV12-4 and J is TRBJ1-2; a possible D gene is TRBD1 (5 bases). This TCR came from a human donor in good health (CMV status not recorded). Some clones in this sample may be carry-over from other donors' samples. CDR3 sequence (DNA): TGTGCCAGCAGTTATTTCGAGGGGGGCTACACCTTC. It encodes CASSYFEGGYTF.